This T cell receptor beta chain was captured by sequencing in a study of cytomegalovirus exposure and HLA in healthy donors. Use of 60 Vbeta and 13 Jbeta primers characterized the PCR. Only in-frame clones appear in the TCRdb table, and some are missing; sequencing was by immunoSEQ multiplex PCR. Among approximately 160,000 clones listed, around 81% were seen once. V lost 7 bases and J 8 bases, leaving 17 bases between the germline ends. CDR3 length: 13 amino acids. Germline V CDR1 and CDR2: LNHDA, SQIVND (reference sequence). Input material: PBMCs. The clonotype originates from a middle-aged woman in good health and CMV-seronegative. The chain joins TRBV19 to TRBJ1-1; D call uncertain. The CDR3 sequence: CASMPVTRVEAFF. Here the CDR3 DNA reads TGTGCCAGTATGCCCGTTACCCGAGTCGAAGCTTTCTTT.